This is a list of T cell receptor beta chains from one sample in a study of blood T cell repertoires in COVID-19. Data came from immunoSEQ multiplex PCR; TCRdb stores just in-frame clones and leaves some out. The data contain around 26,000 clones, approximately 81% of them singletons. Sequences were obtained from peripheral blood. These receptors originate from a human donor in a cohort sampled during active COVID-19. The CDR3 runs from the conserved cysteine through the conserved F or W. D genes are given only for firm matches. Clone sizes are given selectively: once, few, many, or a class where the clone is expanded.

d_gene,v_gene,j_gene,abundance,CDR3aa,CDR3nt
-,TRBV30,TRBJ2-7,-,CAWRDQQGRSYYEQYF,TGTGCCTGGAGGGACCAACAGGGCAGGTCTTACTACGAGCAGTACTTC
TRBD1,TRBV6-5,TRBJ1-5,once,CASKQGRNQPQHF,TGTGCCAGCAAACAGGGGAGGAATCAGCCCCAGCATTTT
TRBD1,TRBV19,TRBJ1-2,-,CASRTGGAGYGYTF,TGTGCCAGTAGAACAGGGGGCGCTGGCTATGGCTACACCTTC
-,TRBV3-1/TRBV3-2,TRBJ2-7,once,CASSQVGGYEQYF,TGTGCCAGCAGCCAAGTAGGCGGGTACGAGCAGTACTTC
TRBD1,TRBV5-4,TRBJ2-1,-,CASSPPGQRDNEQFF,TGTGCCAGCAGCCCACCGGGACAGCGAGACAATGAGCAGTTCTTC
TRBD2,TRBV3-1/TRBV3-2,TRBJ2-5,-,CASSLGTRAQYF,TGTGCCAGCAGCCTTGGGACTAGGGCCCAGTACTTC
-,TRBV10-1,TRBJ2-1,-,CASSARGLGEQFF,TGCGCCAGCAGCGCAAGGGGCTTGGGTGAGCAGTTCTTC
-,TRBV19,TRBJ2-1,-,CASSITRATSYNEQFF,TGTGCCAGTAGTATAACGCGGGCCACCTCCTACAATGAGCAGTTCTTC
TRBD1,TRBV5-4,TRBJ1-2,-,CASSWIDRGNYGYTF,TGTGCCAGCAGCTGGATCGACAGGGGGAACTATGGCTACACCTTC
-,TRBV4-1,TRBJ1-4,once,CASSSPSRGASEKLFF,TGCGCCAGCAGCAGCCCCAGCCGGGGGGCATCTGAAAAACTGTTTTTT
TRBD2,TRBV18,TRBJ2-7,-,CASSPGRVAGGGYEQYF,TGTGCCAGCTCACCAGGCAGAGTAGCGGGAGGTGGCTACGAGCAGTACTTC
-,TRBV19,TRBJ1-5,-,CASSTRGGRVGNQPQHF,TGTGCCAGTAGTACCCGGGGGGGCAGGGTCGGCAATCAGCCCCAGCATTTT
-,TRBV7-2,TRBJ1-6,few,CASSFSQSPLHF,TGTGCCAGCAGCTTTAGTCAATCGCCCCTCCACTTT
TRBD2,TRBV9,TRBJ2-5,-,CASSAGTSAQETQYF,TGTGCCAGCAGCGCGGGGACTAGCGCACAAGAGACCCAGTACTTC
TRBD2,TRBV5-4,TRBJ2-5,-,CASSPRETSETQYF,TGTGCCAGCAGCCCGAGGGAGACTAGCGAGACCCAGTACTTC
-,TRBV6-2/TRBV6-3,TRBJ1-5,-,CASSPSSRGTQPQHF,TGTGCCAGCAGTCCCTCCTCACGGGGTACGCAGCCCCAGCATTTT
-,TRBV5-6,TRBJ2-7,-,CASSLGVYEQYF,TGTGCCAGCAGTCTGGGAGTCTACGAGCAGTACTTC
-,TRBV18,TRBJ2-5,-,CASSPRLGEETQYF,TGTGCCAGCTCCCCGCGGCTCGGGGAAGAGACCCAGTACTTC
TRBD2,TRBV7-2,TRBJ2-7,-,CASSLEYGAGGSYEQYF,TGTGCCAGCAGCTTAGAATACGGAGCGGGAGGGTCCTACGAGCAGTACTTC
TRBD2,TRBV7-3,TRBJ2-2,-,CASSLSASGGNTGELFF,TGTGCCAGCAGCCTGTCAGCGAGCGGGGGTAACACCGGGGAGCTGTTTTTT
-,TRBV29-1,TRBJ1-1,-,CSGTTGGNTEAFF,TGCAGCGGTACGACAGGAGGTAACACTGAAGCTTTCTTT
TRBD2,TRBV24-1,TRBJ2-2,few,CATSRSGSPDTGELFF,TGTGCCACCAGTCGTAGCGGGAGTCCGGACACCGGGGAGCTGTTTTTT
-,TRBV28,TRBJ2-7,-,CASSQSYEQYF,TGTGCCAGCAGCCAGTCGTACGAGCAGTACTTC
TRBD2,TRBV13,TRBJ2-3,-,CASSPRLLAGGIDTQYF,TGTGCCAGCAGCCCTCGCCTATTGGCGGGAGGTATCGATACGCAGTATTTT
TRBD2,TRBV4-1,TRBJ2-1,-,CASSQDKELAGSSSYNEQFF,TGCGCCAGCAGCCAAGATAAGGAACTAGCGGGGAGCAGCTCCTACAATGAGCAGTTCTTC
-,TRBV5-1,TRBJ1-2,once,CASSLAGGSNYGYTF,TGCGCCAGCAGCTTGGCCGGCGGCAGTAACTATGGCTACACCTTC
TRBD1,TRBV9,TRBJ1-2,-,CASSVAASQGLYGYTF,TGTGCCAGCAGCGTAGCTGCATCACAGGGGCTCTATGGCTACACCTTC
-,TRBV27,TRBJ1-4,once,CASSYRDPANEKLFF,TGTGCCAGCAGCTACAGGGACCCGGCTAATGAAAAACTGTTTTTT
TRBD1,TRBV10-3,TRBJ1-4,-,CAISETTGVDEKLFF,TGTGCCATCAGTGAGACGACAGGGGTAGATGAAAAACTGTTTTTT
-,TRBV19,TRBJ1-1,few,CASSRPRGLNTEAFF,TGTGCCAGTAGTCGCCCCAGGGGCCTGAACACTGAAGCTTTCTTT
-,TRBV29-1,TRBJ2-7,-,CSVRAGLSYEQYF,TGCAGCGTGCGGGCGGGGCTCTCCTACGAGCAGTACTTC
-,TRBV5-1,TRBJ2-5,-,CASSLALQGTSETQYF,TGCGCCAGCAGCTTGGCTCTGCAGGGGACAAGCGAGACCCAGTACTTC
-,TRBV20-1,TRBJ1-6,few,CSASETLYNSPLHF,TGCAGTGCTAGTGAGACACTTTATAATTCACCCCTCCACTTT
TRBD2,TRBV5-5,TRBJ2-2,-,CASSFSGGNTGELFF,TGTGCCAGCAGCTTTAGCGGGGGGAACACCGGGGAGCTGTTTTTT
TRBD2,TRBV7-2,TRBJ2-3,-,CASSSAGLVGDTQYF,TGTGCCAGCAGCTCCGCCGGACTAGTCGGAGATACGCAGTATTTT
-,TRBV3-1/TRBV3-2,TRBJ1-1,once,CASSQDRQDFEAFF,TGTGCCAGCAGCCAAGATCGGCAGGACTTTGAAGCTTTCTTT
-,TRBV5-6,TRBJ1-2,-,CASRESRGMGYGYTF,TGTGCCAGCAGGGAAAGCAGGGGAATGGGCTATGGCTACACCTTC
-,TRBV6-5,TRBJ2-3,-,CASRAEGVSDTQYF,TGTGCCAGCCGGGCCGAGGGGGTGTCAGATACGCAGTATTTT
-,TRBV5-1,TRBJ2-7,-,CASSLSPGGQGYEQYF,TGCGCCAGCAGCTTGAGCCCAGGGGGGCAAGGCTACGAGCAGTACTTC
-,TRBV7-8,TRBJ2-1,-,CASSFVTGPLSYNEQFF,TGTGCCAGCAGCTTCGTCACGGGTCCTCTCTCCTACAATGAGCAGTTCTTC
TRBD1,TRBV9,TRBJ2-7,-,CASSDRQGADEQYF,TGTGCCAGCAGTGACCGACAGGGGGCCGACGAGCAGTACTTC
TRBD1,TRBV7-2,TRBJ1-2,-,CASSLGSPTGGGGYTF,TGTGCCAGCAGCTTAGGATCCCCGACAGGGGGAGGTGGCTACACCTTC
TRBD1,TRBV6-5,TRBJ1-2,-,CASSYEGAHGYTF,TGTGCCAGCAGTTACGAGGGGGCCCATGGCTACACCTTC
TRBD2,TRBV7-2,TRBJ2-7,-,CASSLTSGVREQYF,TGTGCCAGCAGCTTAACTAGCGGGGTACGCGAGCAGTACTTC
TRBD2,TRBV19,TRBJ2-3,-,CASSLRLAGSSDTQYF,TGTGCCAGTAGTCTACGACTAGCGGGGAGCTCAGATACGCAGTATTTT
-,TRBV7-9,TRBJ2-7,few,CASSLEVVRKYF,TGTGCCAGCAGCCTGGAGGTGGTCAGAAAGTACTTC
TRBD1,TRBV27,TRBJ1-5,-,CASSPGGRQPQHF,TGTGCCAGCAGTCCAGGGGGCAGGCAGCCCCAGCATTTT
-,TRBV5-1,TRBJ1-1,-,CASSLDTNTEAFF,TGCGCCAGCAGCTTGGACACGAACACTGAAGCTTTCTTT
TRBD2,TRBV3-1/TRBV3-2,TRBJ2-1,-,CASSQGLAGIYEQFF,TGTGCCAGCAGCCAAGGACTAGCGGGAATATATGAGCAGTTCTTC
-,TRBV30,TRBJ1-2,-,CAWSGLISLYGYTF,TGTGCCTGGAGTGGTCTTATATCCCTCTATGGCTACACCTTC
-,TRBV18,TRBJ2-1,-,CASSPSAGNEQFF,TGTGCCAGCTCCCCTTCGGCAGGCAATGAGCAGTTCTTC
TRBD1,TRBV27,TRBJ1-1,-,CASSSRDSYTEAFF,TGTGCCAGCAGTTCACGGGACAGTTACACTGAAGCTTTCTTT
-,TRBV27,TRBJ2-7,-,CASRTADREQYF,TGTGCCAGCCGGACTGCTGATCGTGAGCAGTACTTC